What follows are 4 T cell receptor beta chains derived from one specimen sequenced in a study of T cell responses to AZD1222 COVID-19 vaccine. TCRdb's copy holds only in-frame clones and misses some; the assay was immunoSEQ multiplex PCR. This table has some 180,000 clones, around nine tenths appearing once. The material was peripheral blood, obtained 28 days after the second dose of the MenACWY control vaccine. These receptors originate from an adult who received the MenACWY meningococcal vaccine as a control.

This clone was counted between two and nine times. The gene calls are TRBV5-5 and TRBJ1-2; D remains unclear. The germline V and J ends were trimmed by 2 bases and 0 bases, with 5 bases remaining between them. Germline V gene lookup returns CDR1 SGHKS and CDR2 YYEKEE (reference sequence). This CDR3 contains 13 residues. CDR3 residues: CASSLTANYGYTF. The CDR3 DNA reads TGTGCCAGCAGCTTAACCGCTAACTATGGCTACACCTTC.

The CDR3 DNA sequence: TGTGCCAGTAGTATGGCGGGCCAAGAGACCCAGTACTTC. This codes for CASSMAGQETQYF. This chain links TRBV19 with TRBJ2-5; tentatively, D is TRBD2 (5 bases). V shed 3 bases and J shed 1 base, with 6 bases lying between them. CDR1 and CDR2 (germline): LNHDA, SQIVND (reference sequence). This CDR3 has 13 amino acids.

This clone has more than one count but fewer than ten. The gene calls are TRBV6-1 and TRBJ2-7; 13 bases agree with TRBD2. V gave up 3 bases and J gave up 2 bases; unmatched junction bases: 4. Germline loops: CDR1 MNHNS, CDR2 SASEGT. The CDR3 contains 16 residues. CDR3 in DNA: TGTGCCAGCAGTGACGGGGGACTAGCGGGAACCTACGAGCAGTACTTC. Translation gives CASSDGGLAGTYEQYF.

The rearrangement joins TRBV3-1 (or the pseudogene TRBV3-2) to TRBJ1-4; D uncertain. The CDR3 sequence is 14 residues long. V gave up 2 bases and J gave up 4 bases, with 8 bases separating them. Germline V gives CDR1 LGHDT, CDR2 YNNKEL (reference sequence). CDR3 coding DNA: TGTGCCAGCAGCCAACAGTTTTATAATGAAAAACTGTTTTTT. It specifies CASSQQFYNEKLFF.